These 6 T cell receptor beta chains were sequenced from one sample in a study of cytomegalovirus exposure and HLA in healthy donors. A multiplex PCR was run with 60 Vbeta primers and 13 Jbeta primers. Profiled with immunoSEQ multiplex PCR; TCRdb holds only in-frame clones, not every one. The sample lists 220,000 or so clones; 80% to 85% were seen once. Material for sequencing was PBMCs. The receptors come from a woman in her 40s in good health and CMV-seronegative.

V and J are TRBV28 and TRBJ2-5, with D maybe TRBD1 (6 bases). Trimming took off 6 bases at V and 2 bases at J, with 7 bases between the two ends. This CDR3 contains 12 residues. CDR1 MDHEN and CDR2 SYDVKM come from the germline V gene. CDR3 amino acids: CASRDSQETQYF. CDR3 bases: TGTGCCAGCAGGGACAGTCAAGAGACCCAGTACTTC. The variable domain in full, completed from reference TRBV28 and TRBJ2-5, reads DVKVTQSSRYLVKRTGEKVFLECVQDMDHENMFWYRQDPGLGLRLIYFSYDVKMKEKGDIPEGYSVSREKKERFSLILESASTNQTSMYLCASRDSQETQYFGPGTRLLVL.

This chain connects TRBV11-2 to TRBJ2-1; 13 bases fit TRBD2. The V segment lost 8 bases and the J segment 9 bases; nucleotides outside the gene matches: 10. Germline assignment: CDR1 SGHAT and CDR2 FQNNGV. CDR3 length equals 15 residues. CDR3 in amino acids: CASHIQGLAGVEQFF. The CDR3 bases are TGTGCCAGCCACATCCAAGGACTAGCGGGAGTTGAGCAGTTCTTC.

This clone was observed once. The rearrangement uses TRBV6-1 and TRBJ2-2; the D gene is possibly TRBD2 (6 bases). V was pared by 1 base and J by 4 bases, with 7 bases between. Germline-derived CDR1 and CDR2 are MNHNS and SASEGT. CDR3 length: 14 residues. CDR3 sequence reads: CASSEGRATGELFF. DNA of the CDR3: TGTGCCAGCAGTGAAGGGAGGGCCACCGGGGAGCTGTTTTTT.

The chain couples TRBV30 to TRBJ1-1; D gene ambiguous. This CDR3 contains 14 residues. Germline V gene data show CDR1 as GTSNPN and CDR2 as SVGIG (reference sequence). The V and J ends lost 1 base and 3 bases respectively, with 12 bases between them. CDR3 residues: CAWSGRIRYTEAFF. For the CDR3, the DNA is TGTGCCTGGAGTGGCAGGATCCGATACACTGAAGCTTTCTTT.

This clone was seen a handful of times. The chain joins TRBV7-6 to TRBJ2-5; D perhaps matches TRBD1 (6 bases). Trimming took 5 bases from V and 1 from J, leaving 11 bases between them. CDR3 length: 14 amino acids. Germline V gene lookup returns CDR1 SGHVS and CDR2 FNYEAQ. The CDR3 nucleotides read TGTGCCAGCAGCCCGACAGGTTTCCAAGAGACCCAGTACTTC. Translated, it gives CASSPTGFQETQYF.

This chain connects TRBV2 to TRBJ2-7, with D perhaps TRBD1 (6 bases). Trimming removed 6 bases at V and 0 bases at J, with 15 bases between. CDR1 SNHLY and CDR2 FYNNEI come from the germline V gene. This CDR3 is 15 amino acids long. In DNA form, the CDR3 reads TGTGCCAGCAGGAACTTCCGGGACAACTCCTACGAGCAGTACTTC. Protein sequence: CASRNFRDNSYEQYF.